This is a list of T cell receptor beta chains from one sample in a study of Graves' ophthalmopathy and Graves' hyperthyroidism. MiXCR was run by TCRdb on the multiplex PCR reads, yielding one entry per CDR3 protein. The data show about 400,000 distinct CDR3 sequences, around 19% seen once. Source material: peripheral blood. Every receptor here comes from a woman aged 18-29 years with Graves' ophthalmopathy. Both conserved end residues are part of each CDR3. Each record gives: V gene, clone size, CDR3 length, J gene, D gene, CDR3 protein, CDR3 DNA. The D gene is left open where the match is weak. Clone size is stated in some rows and not others, as once, few, many or a class when expanded.

TRBV7-9	many	13	TRBJ1-6	TRBD1	CASSHVGQGPLHF	TGTGCCAGCAGCCACGTCGGACAGGGACCCCTCCACTTT
TRBV20-1	many	15	TRBJ2-7	TRBD2	CSARVSTTSGYEQYF	TGCAGTGCTAGAGTTTCCACGACTAGCGGGTACGAGCAGTACTTC
TRBV6-1	few	15	TRBJ2-5	.	CASSEADSRYETQYF	TGTGCCAGCAGTGAAGCCGACTCCCGGTATGAGACCCAGTACTTC
TRBV5-1	.	18	TRBJ2-2	.	CASSPTLLGATPTGELFF	TGCGCCAGCAGCCCGACCCTTTTGGGAGCGACTCCCACCGGGGAGCTGTTTTTT
TRBV12-3/TRBV12-4	many	16	TRBJ2-7	TRBD2	CASSPRTSGILYEQYF	TGTGCCAGCAGCCCCCGGACTAGCGGAATCCTCTACGAGCAGTACTTC
TRBV12-3/TRBV12-4	.	14	TRBJ1-6	TRBD1	CASRGGTDNSPLHF	TGTGCCAGCAGGGGTGGGACAGATAATTCACCCCTCCACTTT
TRBV5-1	few	15	TRBJ1-1	TRBD1	CASSYGQGGSTEAFF	TGCGCCAGCAGCTACGGACAGGGAGGATCCACTGAAGCTTTCTTT
TRBV24-1	many	14	TRBJ1-6	.	CATSQGYYNSPLHF	TGTGCCACCTCACAGGGCTACTATAATTCACCCCTCCACTTT
TRBV12-3/TRBV12-4	.	11	TRBJ2-5	.	CASSLYGAQYF	TGTGCCAGCAGTTTATATGGGGCCCAGTACTTC
TRBV28	few	15	TRBJ2-7	.	CASRTYVGDSYEQYF	TGTGCCAGCAGGACTTACGTGGGAGACTCCTACGAGCAGTACTTC
TRBV28	many	16	TRBJ1-1	.	CASMMLTNLQNTEAFF	TGTGCCAGCATGATGCTGACAAACCTACAGAACACTGAAGCTTTCTTT